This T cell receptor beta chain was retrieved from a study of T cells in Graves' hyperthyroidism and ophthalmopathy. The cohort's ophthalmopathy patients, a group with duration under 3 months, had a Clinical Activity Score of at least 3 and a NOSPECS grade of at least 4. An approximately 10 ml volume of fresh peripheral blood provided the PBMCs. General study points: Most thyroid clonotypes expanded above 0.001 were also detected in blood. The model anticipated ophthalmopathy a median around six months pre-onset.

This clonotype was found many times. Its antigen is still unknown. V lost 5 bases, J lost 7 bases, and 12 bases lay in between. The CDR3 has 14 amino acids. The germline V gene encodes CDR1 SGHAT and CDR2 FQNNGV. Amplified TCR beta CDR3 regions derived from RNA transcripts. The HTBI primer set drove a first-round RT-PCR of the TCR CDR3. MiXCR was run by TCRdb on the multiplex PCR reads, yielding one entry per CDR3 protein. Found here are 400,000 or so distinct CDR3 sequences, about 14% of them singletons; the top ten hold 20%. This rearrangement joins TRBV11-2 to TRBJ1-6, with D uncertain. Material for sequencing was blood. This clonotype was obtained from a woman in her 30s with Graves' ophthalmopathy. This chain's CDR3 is CASSPALYNSPLHF. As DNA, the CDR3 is TGTGCCAGCAGCCCCGCCCTATACAATTCACCCCTCCACTTT. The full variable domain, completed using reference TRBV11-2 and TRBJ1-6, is EAGVAQSPRYKIIEKRQSVAFWCNPISGHATLYWYQQILGQGPKLLIQFQNNGVVDDSQLPKDRFSAERLKGVDSTLKIQPAKLEDSAVYLCASSPALYNSPLHFGNGTRLTVT.